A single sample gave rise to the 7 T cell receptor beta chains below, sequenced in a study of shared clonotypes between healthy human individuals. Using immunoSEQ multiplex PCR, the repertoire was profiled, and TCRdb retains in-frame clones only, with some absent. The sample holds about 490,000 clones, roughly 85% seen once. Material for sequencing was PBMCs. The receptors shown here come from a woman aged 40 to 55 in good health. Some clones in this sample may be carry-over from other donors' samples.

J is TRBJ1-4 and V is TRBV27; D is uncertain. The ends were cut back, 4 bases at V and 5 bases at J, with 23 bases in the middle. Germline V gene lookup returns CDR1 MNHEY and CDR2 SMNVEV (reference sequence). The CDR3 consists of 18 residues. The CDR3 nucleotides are TGTGCCAGCAGTTCTCGGATCAAATACCCGCAAAGAAATGAAAAACTGTTTTTT. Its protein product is CASSSRIKYPQRNEKLFF.

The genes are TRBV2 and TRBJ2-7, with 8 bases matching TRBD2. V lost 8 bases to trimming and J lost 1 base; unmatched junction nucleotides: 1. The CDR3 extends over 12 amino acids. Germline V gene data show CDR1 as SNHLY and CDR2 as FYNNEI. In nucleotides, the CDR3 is TGTGCCAGCCGGGAGGGGTCCTACGAGCAGTACTTC. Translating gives CASREGSYEQYF.

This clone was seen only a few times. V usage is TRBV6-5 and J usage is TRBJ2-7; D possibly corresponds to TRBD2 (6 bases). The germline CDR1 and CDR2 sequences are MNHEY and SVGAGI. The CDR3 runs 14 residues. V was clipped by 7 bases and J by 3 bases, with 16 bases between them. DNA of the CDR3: TGTGCCAGCACCGCGGGGTATCCCATCTACGAGCAGTACTTC. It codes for CASTAGYPIYEQYF.

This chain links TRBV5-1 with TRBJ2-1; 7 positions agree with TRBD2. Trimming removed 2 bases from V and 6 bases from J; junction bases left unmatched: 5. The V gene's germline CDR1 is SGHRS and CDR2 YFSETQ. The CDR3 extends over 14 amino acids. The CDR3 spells CASSLSGGPNEQFF. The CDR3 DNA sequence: TGCGCCAGCAGCTTATCGGGAGGCCCCAATGAGCAGTTCTTC.

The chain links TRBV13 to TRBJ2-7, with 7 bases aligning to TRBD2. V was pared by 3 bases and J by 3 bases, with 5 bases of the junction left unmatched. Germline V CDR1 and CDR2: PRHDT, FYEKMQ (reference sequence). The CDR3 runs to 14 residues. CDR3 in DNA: TGTGCCAGCAGCTTTAAGACTAGCAGCTACGAGCAGTACTTC. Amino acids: CASSFKTSSYEQYF.

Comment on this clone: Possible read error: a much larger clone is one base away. CDR3 sequence (DNA): TGTGCCAGCCGGAGGACAGGCTATGGAAACACCATATATTTT. It yields the protein CASRRTGYGNTIYF. V usage is TRBV7-9 and J usage is TRBJ1-3; 7 positions match TRBD1. Germline assignment: CDR1 SEHNR and CDR2 FQNEAQ (reference sequence). Trimming cost V 8 bases and J 3 bases; bases outside gene matches: 7. The CDR3 covers 14 residues.

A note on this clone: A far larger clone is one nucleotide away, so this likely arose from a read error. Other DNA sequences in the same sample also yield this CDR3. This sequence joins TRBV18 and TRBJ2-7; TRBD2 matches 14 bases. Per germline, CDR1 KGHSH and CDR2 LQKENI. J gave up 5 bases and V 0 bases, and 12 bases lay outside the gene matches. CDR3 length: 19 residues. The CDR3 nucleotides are TGTGCCAGCTCACCACCCTACTCGGGACTAGCGGGAGATTTAAACGAGCAGTACTTC. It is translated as CASSPPYSGLAGDLNEQYF.